This T cell receptor beta chain was captured in a study of human T cells and chemical hapten exposure (dated by TCRdb to about 2021). As for the study more broadly: For sensitization, 2% DPC in acetone was applied to a 2 cm by 2 cm area of upper inner arm skin. Throughout the approximately 25-week study period, patients were also given weekly therapeutic DPC doses on the scalp. Patch testing was done on the upper back using Finn chambers containing 0.01% DPC, and results were scored after 6 days according to International Contact Dermatitis Research Group standards. The mostly female patient cohort included alopecia areata with under or over 50% scalp involvement, alopecia totalis and alopecia universalis. Libraries were pooled for sequencing, and variation in per-sample TCR yields was attributed mainly to small differences in library volumes within the pool. This study followed changes in the peripheral blood TCR repertoire in vivo during primary and secondary sensitization of alopecia patients to the hapten diphenylcyclopropenone (DPC). Blood samples were taken from patients before sensitization (week 0) and at 2, 6 and about 24 weeks after DPC sensitization. Roughly 30 alopecia patients provided blood for TCR sequencing at one to four time points (pre-sensitization, 2, 6 and 24 weeks). General findings and caveats noted by the study authors: Repeated subsampling changed both the strength of the expansion versus patch-test correlation and the threshold at which the correlation became significant. A positive correlation was found between the number of PT1 expanded TCRs and patch test score, with significance reached at thresholds 8, 16 and 32 but not 4. Significantly more large CDR3 similarity clusters were formed by expanded TCRs than by pre-sensitization or healthy control sets, consistent with antigen-driven responses. Alopecia, a presumed autoimmune disease, was present in all patients, so the immune response of the patients might differ from that of healthy individuals. The number of TCRs above 1 in 1000 frequency did not change with DPC sensitization; there was no evidence of global repertoire structure alterations.

The germline V gene provides CDR1 SGHTA and CDR2 FQGNSA. V is pared back by 5 bases and J by 7 bases, with 19 bases lying between the germline termini. The CDR3 numbers 15 residues from cysteine through phenylalanine. Just the 45-base CDR3 DNA is kept, in frame starting at base 1. This clonotype has only a few counts. Its antigen remains undetermined. No much larger clone is present one base from it, and per-base qualities are unavailable. In the paper's terms, the time point label means: patch test 2, 6 weeks after DPC sensitization. Taken with the paper, the label for treatment or condition translates to: therapeutic diphenylcyclopropenone sensitization with weekly scalp DPC. At each patch-test visit, blood was drawn before the patch test was applied. To be eligible, patients had to be aged 18 to 70, diagnosed with alopecia and judged suitable for DPC therapy, while pregnant patients were excluded. Unfractionated whole blood was collected in Tempus Blood RNA tubes, and total RNA was extracted from that blood.

Libraries were prepared through RACE. Sequencing took place on a NextSeq 500. During library preparation, unique molecular identifiers were attached to individual cDNA molecules so that TCRs could be counted quantitatively and reproducibly. Both TCR alpha and TCR beta chains were sequenced from each blood RNA sample. As for the original processing: The median number of TCRs per sample was around 96,000, ranging from 23,224 to 690,600. V, J and CDR3 annotation of the TCR reads was carried out using the Decombinator software suite. For the PS versus PT1 abundance plots, all samples were subsampled to the same number of TCRs (28,000). TCRs were defined as expanded if absent before sensitization and observed at least eight times at the 2-week time point. TCRdb passed the public sequencing reads through fastp at Q25 and MiXCR, retaining productive beta sequences. Rows merge per CDR3 protein into single entries with the most common DNA and genes. TCRdb's processing, not the authors' own work, is the source of the V and J calls. The sample table contains roughly 380,000 distinct CDR3 sequences; only one count was recorded for more than 5% of them. The top ten clones comprise around 6.1% of the sample.

The TCR sequence derives from a woman aged 18-35 years with alopecia areata. Some clones in this sample may be carry-over from other donors' samples. This sequence uses TRBV7-2 and TRBJ2-3; TRBD2 is perhaps the D gene, given 5 matching bases. The starting material was whole blood, obtained in connection with sensitization to the hapten diphenylcyclopropenone (DPC). For the CDR3, the sequence is CASSHRGRRGNTQYF. The sequence in DNA is TGTGCCAGCAGCCATAGAGGCCGTCGGGGTAATACGCAGTATTTT.